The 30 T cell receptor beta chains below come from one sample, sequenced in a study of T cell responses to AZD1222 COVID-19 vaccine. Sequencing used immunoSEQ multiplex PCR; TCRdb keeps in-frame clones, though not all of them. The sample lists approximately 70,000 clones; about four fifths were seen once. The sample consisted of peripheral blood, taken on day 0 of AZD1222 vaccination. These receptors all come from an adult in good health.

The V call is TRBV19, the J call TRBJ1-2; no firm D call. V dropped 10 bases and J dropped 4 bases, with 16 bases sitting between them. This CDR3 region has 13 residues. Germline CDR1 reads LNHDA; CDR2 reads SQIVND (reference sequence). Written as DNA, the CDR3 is TGTGCCACCACTGACCGGGTGAGCTATGGCTACACCTTC. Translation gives CATTDRVSYGYTF.

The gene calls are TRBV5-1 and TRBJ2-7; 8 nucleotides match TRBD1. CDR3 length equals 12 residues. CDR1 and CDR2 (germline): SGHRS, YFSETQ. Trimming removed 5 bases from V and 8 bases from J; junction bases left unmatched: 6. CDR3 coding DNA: TGCGCCAGCAGACAGACAGGGGCGCAGCAGTACTTC. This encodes CASRQTGAQQYF.

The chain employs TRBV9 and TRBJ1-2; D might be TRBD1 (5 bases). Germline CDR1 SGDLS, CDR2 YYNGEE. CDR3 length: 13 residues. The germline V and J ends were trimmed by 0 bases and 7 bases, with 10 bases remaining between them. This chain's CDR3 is CASSVAGFAGYTF. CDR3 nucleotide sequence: TGTGCCAGCAGCGTAGCAGGGTTTGCTGGCTACACCTTC.

The CDR3 here is CASSPKVPGQANTEAFF. Written as DNA, the CDR3 is TGTGCCAGCTCACCAAAGGTACCAGGGCAGGCGAACACTGAAGCTTTCTTT. This rearrangement joins TRBV18 to TRBJ1-1; the D gene is possibly TRBD1 (5 bases). The CDR3 sequence is 17 residues long. Trimming removed 2 bases at V and 1 base at J, with 17 bases between. CDR1 and CDR2 (germline): KGHSH, LQKENI. Together with reference TRBV18 and TRBJ1-1, the CDR3 gives the full variable domain: NAGVMQNPRHLVRRRGQEARLRCSPMKGHSHVYWYRQLPEEGLKFMVYLQKENIIDESGMPKERFSAEFPKEGPSILRIQQVVRGDSAAYFCASSPKVPGQANTEAFFGQGTRLTVV.

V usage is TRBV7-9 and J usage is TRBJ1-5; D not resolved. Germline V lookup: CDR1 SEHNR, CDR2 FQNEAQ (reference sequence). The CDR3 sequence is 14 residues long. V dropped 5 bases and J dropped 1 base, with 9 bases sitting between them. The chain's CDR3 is CASSPEVSNQPQHF. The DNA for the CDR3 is TGTGCCAGCAGCCCCGAGGTCAGCAATCAGCCCCAGCATTTT.

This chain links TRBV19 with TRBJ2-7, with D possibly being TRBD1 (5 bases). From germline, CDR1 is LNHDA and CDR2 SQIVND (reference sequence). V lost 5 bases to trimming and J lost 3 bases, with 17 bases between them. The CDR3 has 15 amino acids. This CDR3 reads CASSGSGALGYEQYF. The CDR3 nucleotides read TGTGCCAGTAGTGGCAGTGGGGCTCTAGGCTACGAGCAGTACTTC.

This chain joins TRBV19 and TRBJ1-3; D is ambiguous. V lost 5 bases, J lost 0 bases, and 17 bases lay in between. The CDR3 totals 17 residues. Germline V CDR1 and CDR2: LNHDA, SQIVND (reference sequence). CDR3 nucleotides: TGTGCCAGTAGTGACGCCTCGCGGATTGGCTCTGGAAACACCATATATTTT. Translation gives CASSDASRIGSGNTIYF.

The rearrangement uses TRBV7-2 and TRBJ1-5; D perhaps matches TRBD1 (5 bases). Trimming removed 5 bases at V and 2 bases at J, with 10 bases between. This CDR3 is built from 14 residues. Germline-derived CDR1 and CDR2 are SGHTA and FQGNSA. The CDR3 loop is CASSQAGRNQPQHF. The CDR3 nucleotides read TGTGCCAGCAGCCAGGCGGGGCGCAATCAGCCCCAGCATTTT.

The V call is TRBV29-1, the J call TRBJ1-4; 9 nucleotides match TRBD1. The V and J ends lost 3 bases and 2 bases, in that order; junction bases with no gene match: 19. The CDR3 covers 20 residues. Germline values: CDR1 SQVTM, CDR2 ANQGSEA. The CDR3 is CSVEDEGGTGFPNTNEKLFF. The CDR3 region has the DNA TGCAGCGTTGAGGATGAAGGTGGGACAGGGTTTCCCAATACTAATGAAAAACTGTTTTTT.

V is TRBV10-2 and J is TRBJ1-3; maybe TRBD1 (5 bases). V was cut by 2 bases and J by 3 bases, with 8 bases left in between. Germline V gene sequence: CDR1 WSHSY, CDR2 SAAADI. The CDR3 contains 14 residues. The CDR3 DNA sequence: TGCGCCAGCAGTGAGGGAGGGGTTGGAAACACCATATATTTT. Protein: CASSEGGVGNTIYF.

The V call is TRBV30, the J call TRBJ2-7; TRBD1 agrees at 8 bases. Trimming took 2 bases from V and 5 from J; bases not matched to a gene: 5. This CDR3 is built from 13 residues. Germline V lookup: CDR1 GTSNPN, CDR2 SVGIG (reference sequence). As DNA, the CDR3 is TGTGCCTGGAGTACCCAGGGGGCCGACGAGCAGTACTTC. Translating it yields CAWSTQGADEQYF.

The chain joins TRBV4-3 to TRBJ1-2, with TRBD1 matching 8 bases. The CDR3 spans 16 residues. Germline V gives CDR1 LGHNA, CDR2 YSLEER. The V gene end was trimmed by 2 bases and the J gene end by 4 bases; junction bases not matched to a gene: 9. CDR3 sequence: CASSQSQGARAYGYTF. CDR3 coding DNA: TGCGCCAGCAGCCAAAGTCAGGGGGCGCGTGCCTATGGCTACACCTTC.

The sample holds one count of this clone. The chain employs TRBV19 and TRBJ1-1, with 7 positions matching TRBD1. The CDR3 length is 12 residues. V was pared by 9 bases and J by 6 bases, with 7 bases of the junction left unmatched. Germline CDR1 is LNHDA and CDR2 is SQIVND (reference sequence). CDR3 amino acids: CASLRTGAEAFF. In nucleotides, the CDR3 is TGTGCCAGCCTGAGGACAGGCGCTGAAGCTTTCTTT.

The CDR3 sequence: CATSRGGQTNYGYTF. For the CDR3, the DNA is TGTGCCACCAGCAGAGGGGGACAGACTAACTATGGCTACACCTTC. The gene calls are TRBV15 and TRBJ1-2; TRBD1 matches 7 bases. There are 15 residues in the CDR3. The V and J ends lost 1 base and 0 bases, in that order; junction bases with no gene match: 2. Germline V gene lookup returns CDR1 LNHNV and CDR2 YYDKDF (reference sequence).

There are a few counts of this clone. The CDR3 spells CASSIRGSLNEKLFF. In nucleotides, the CDR3 is TGTGCCAGTAGTATACGCGGGTCGCTTAATGAAAAACTGTTTTTT. The chain is built from TRBV19 and TRBJ1-4; D gene ambiguous. The germline V gene has CDR1 LNHDA and CDR2 SQIVND (reference sequence). The CDR3 is 15 amino acids. V lost 2 bases, J lost 4 bases, and 11 bases lay in between. The full variable domain, in which reference TRBV19 and TRBJ1-4 provide the parts outside the CDR3, is DGGITQSPKYLFRKEGQNVTLSCEQNLNHDAMYWYRQDPGQGLRLIYYSQIVNDFQKGDIAEGYSVSREKKESFPLTVTSAQKNPTAFYLCASSIRGSLNEKLFFGSGTQLSVL.

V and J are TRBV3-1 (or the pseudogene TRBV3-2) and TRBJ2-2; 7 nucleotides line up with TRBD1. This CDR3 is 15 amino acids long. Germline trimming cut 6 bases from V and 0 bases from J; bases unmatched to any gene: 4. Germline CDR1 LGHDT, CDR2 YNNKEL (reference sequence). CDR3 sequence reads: CASSNDRANTGELFF. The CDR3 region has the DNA TGTGCCAGCAGTAACGACAGGGCGAACACCGGGGAGCTGTTTTTT.

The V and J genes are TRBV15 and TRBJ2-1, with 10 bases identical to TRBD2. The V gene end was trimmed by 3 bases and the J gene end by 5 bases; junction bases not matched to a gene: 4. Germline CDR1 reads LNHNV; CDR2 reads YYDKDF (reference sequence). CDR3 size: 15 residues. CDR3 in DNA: TGTGCCACCAGCAGGCGGACTAGCGGTAACAATGAGCAGTTCTTC. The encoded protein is CATSRRTSGNNEQFF.

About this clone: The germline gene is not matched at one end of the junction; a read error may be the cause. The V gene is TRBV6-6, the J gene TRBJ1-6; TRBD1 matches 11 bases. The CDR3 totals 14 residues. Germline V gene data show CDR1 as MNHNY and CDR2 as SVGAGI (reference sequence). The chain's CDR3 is CASSPPGQGARLDF. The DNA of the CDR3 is TGTGCCAGCAGTCCCCCCGGACAGGGGGCCCGCTTAGACTTT.

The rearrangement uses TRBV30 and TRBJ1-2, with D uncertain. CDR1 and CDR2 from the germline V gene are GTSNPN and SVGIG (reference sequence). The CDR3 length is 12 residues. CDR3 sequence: CASLGTNYGYTF. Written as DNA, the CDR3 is TGTGCGTCCCTGGGAACTAACTATGGCTACACCTTC.

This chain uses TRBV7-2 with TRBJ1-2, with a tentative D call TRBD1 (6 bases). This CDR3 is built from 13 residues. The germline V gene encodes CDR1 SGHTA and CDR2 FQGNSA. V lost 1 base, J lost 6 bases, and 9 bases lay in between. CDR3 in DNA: TGTGCCAGCAGCTTAGAGGGACAAGATGGCTACACCTTC. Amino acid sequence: CASSLEGQDGYTF.

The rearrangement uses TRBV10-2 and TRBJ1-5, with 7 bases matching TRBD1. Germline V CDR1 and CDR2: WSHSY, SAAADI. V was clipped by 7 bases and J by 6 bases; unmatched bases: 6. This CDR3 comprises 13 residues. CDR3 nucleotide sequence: TGCGCCAGCACCGGGGCAGGGGGTCAGCCCCAGCATTTT. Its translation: CASTGAGGQPQHF.

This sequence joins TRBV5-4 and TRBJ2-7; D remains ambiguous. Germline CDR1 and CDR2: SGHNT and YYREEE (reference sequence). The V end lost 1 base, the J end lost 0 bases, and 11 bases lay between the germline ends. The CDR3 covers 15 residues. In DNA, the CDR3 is TGTGCCAGCAGCTTGTCTGGGTTCAGCTCCTACGAGCAGTACTTC. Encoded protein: CASSLSGFSSYEQYF. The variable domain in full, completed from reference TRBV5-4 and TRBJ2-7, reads ETGVTQSPTHLIKTRGQQVTLRCSSQSGHNTVSWYQQALGQGPQFIFQYYREEENGRGNFPPRFSGLQFPNYSSELNVNALELDDSALYLCASSLSGFSSYEQYFGPGTRLTVT.

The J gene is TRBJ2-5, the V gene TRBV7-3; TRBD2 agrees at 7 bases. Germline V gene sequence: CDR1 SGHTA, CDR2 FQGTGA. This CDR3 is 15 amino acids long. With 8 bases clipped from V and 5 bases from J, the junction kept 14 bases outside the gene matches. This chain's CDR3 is CASSLMGGSGETQYF. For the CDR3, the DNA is TGTGCCAGCTCCCTTATGGGGGGGAGTGGGGAGACCCAGTACTTC.

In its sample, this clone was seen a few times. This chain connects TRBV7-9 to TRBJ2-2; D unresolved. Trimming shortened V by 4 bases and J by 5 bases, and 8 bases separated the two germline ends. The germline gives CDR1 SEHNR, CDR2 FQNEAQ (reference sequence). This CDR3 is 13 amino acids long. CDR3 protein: CASSYRNTGELFF. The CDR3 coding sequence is TGTGCCAGCAGCTATAGAAATACCGGGGAGCTGTTTTTT. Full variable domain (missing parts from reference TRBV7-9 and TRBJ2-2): DTGVSQNPRHKITKRGQNVTFRCDPISEHNRLYWYRQTLGQGPEFLTYFQNEAQLEKSRLLSDRFSAERPKGSFSTLEIQRTEQGDSAMYLCASSYRNTGELFFGEGSRLTVL.

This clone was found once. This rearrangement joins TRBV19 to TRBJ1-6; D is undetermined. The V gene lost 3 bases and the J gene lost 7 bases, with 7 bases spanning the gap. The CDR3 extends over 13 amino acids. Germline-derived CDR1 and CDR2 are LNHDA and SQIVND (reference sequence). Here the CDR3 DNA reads TGTGCCAGTAGTATGGGTGCCAATTCACCCCTCCACTTT. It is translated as CASSMGANSPLHF.

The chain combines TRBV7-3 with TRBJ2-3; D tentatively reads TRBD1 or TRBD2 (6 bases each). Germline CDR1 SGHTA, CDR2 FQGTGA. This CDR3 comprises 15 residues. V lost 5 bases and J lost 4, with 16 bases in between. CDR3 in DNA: TGTGCCAGCAGCCCCCTCGGGGGCCGGGCAGATACGCAGTATTTT. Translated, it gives CASSPLGGRADTQYF.

CDR3 loop: CASSLSGTGELFF. The CDR3 region has the DNA TGTGCCAGCAGCTTATCGGGCACCGGGGAGCTGTTTTTT. The rearrangement joins TRBV7-6 to TRBJ2-2; D not resolved. Germline loops: CDR1 SGHVS, CDR2 FNYEAQ. Trimming removed 2 bases at V and 4 bases at J, with 5 bases between. The CDR3 is made up of 13 amino acids.

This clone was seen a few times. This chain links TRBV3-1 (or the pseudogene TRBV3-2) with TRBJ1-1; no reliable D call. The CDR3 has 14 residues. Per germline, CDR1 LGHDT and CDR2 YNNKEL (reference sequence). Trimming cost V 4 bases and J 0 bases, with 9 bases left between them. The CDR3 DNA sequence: TGTGCCAGCAGCCCCCGACGGCTGAACACTGAAGCTTTCTTT. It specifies CASSPRRLNTEAFF.

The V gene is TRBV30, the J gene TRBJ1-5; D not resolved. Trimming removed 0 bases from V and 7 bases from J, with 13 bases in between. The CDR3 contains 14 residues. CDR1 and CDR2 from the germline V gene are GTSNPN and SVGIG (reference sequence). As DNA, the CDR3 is TGTGCCTGGAGTGTAGGAGGCGCGGGCCAGCCCCAGCATTTT. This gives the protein CAWSVGGAGQPQHF.

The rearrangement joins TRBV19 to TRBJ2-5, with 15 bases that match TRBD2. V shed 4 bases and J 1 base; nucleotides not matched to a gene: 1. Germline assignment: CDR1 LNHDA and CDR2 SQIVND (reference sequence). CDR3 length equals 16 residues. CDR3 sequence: CASSTGLAGGQETQYF. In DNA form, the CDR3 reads TGTGCCAGTAGTACGGGACTAGCGGGGGGCCAAGAGACCCAGTACTTC.